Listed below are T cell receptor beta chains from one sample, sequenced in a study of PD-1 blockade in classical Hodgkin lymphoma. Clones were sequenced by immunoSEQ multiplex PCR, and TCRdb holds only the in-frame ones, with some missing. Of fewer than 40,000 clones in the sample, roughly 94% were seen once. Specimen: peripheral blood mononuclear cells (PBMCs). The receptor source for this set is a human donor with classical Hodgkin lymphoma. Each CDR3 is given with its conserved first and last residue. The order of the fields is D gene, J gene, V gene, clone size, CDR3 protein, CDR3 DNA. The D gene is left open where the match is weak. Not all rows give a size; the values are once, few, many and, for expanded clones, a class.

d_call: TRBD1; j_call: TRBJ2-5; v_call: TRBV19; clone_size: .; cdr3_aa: CASRDRAAEETQYF; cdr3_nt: TGTGCCAGCAGGGACAGGGCGGCCGAGGAGACCCAGTACTTC
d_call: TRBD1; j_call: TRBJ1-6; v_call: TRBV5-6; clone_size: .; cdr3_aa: CASSSRDRDNSPLHF; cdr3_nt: TGTGCCAGCAGCTCCCGGGACAGGGATAATTCACCCCTCCACTTT
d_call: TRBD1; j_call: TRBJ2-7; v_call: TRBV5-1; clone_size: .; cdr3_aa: CASSPGQALNEQYF; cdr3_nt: TGCGCCAGCAGCCCCGGACAGGCCCTGAACGAGCAGTACTTC
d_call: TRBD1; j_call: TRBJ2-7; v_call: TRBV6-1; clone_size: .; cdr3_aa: CASLIRDRAYEQYF; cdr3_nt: TGTGCCAGCCTAATCCGGGACAGGGCCTACGAGCAGTACTTC
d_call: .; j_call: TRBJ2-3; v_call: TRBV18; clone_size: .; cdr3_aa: CASSPPTSTDTQYF; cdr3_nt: TGTGCCAGCTCACCACCGACAAGCACAGATACGCAGTATTTT
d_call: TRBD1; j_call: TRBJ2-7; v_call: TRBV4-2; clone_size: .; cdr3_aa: CASSPRQGDSYEQYF; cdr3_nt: TGTGCCAGCAGCCCCCGACAGGGAGATTCCTACGAGCAGTACTTC
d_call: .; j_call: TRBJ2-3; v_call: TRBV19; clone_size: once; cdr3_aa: CASSALTGTDTQYF; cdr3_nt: TGTGCCAGTAGTGCCCTAACCGGCACAGATACGCAGTATTTT
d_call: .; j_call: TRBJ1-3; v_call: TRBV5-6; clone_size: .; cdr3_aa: CASSWLGTASGNTIYF; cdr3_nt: TGTGCCAGCAGCTGGTTGGGCACGGCTTCTGGAAACACCATATATTTT
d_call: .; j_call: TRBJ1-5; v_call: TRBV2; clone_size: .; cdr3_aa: CASSALRLTQHF; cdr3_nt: TGTGCCAGCAGTGCCCTTCGTTTGACCCAGCATTTT
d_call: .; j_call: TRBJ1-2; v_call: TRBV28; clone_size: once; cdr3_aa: CASSLRAYSYYGYTF; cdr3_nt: TGTGCCAGCAGTTTAAGGGCATACTCGTACTATGGCTACACCTTC
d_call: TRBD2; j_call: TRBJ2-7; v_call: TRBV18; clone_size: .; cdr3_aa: CASSPRSGRVFQYF; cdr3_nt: TGTGCCAGCTCACCAAGGAGCGGGAGGGTTTTTCAGTACTTC